This TCR beta chain came from a study of patients and donors after allogeneic stem cell transplantation. One entry per CDR3 protein, called by TCRdb with MiXCR from the RT-PCR reads. In the table there are approximately 410,000 distinct CDR3 sequences, 16% of which are singletons. This clonotype was observed a few times. The source is a human donor who was either an allogeneic HSCT recipient or a stem cell or donor lymphocyte infusion donor (not recorded which). It is not recorded whose cells these are; they may come from a transplant donor. Sequences were obtained from blood, either unsorted or a sorted T cell fraction (not recorded which).

The CDR3 loop reads CAWRAGTYEQYF. The CDR3 region has the DNA TGTGCCTGGAGGGCAGGGACCTACGAGCAGTACTTC. This chain links TRBV30 with TRBJ2-7; D may be TRBD1 (5 bases). The germline gives CDR1 GTSNPN, CDR2 SVGIG (reference sequence). The length of the CDR3 is 12 residues. V was shortened by 3 bases and J by 2 bases, with 8 bases between the two germline ends.